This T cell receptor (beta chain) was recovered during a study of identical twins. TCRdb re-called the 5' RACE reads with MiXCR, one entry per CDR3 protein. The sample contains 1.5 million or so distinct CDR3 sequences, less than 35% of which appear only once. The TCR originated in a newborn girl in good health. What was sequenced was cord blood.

For the CDR3, the DNA is TGTGCCAGCAGCCAAGATCTAGGAGAGCAGGGTTGGAACAATGAGCAGTACTTC. Amino acid sequence: CASSQDLGEQGWNNEQYF. This chain joins TRBV4-2 and TRBJ2-7, with a weak D call TRBD1 (5 bases). The CDR3 consists of 18 residues. The V gene lost 0 bases and the J gene lost 7 bases, with 25 bases spanning the gap. Germline values: CDR1 LGHNA, CDR2 YNFKEQ.